The sequence of this T cell receptor beta chain was determined in a study of cytomegalovirus exposure and HLA in healthy donors listed by TCRdb under 2017. Background on the whole study: An earlier analysis of 550 to 700 of the donors reported about 250 Gb of sequence data and around 110 million unique TCR beta sequences from about 200 million T cells. To predict cytomegalovirus infection status, the study combined high-throughput TCR immunosequencing, statistical association of individual TCRs with disease status, and machine learning. The aim of the study was to test whether cataloging public T cell receptors could identify signatures of past pathogen exposure. Every repertoire in the discovery cohort had been generated on one and the same sequencing platform. To study patterns of TCR occurrence, a later analysis re-analyzed previously published TCR beta repertoires from around 670 donors and added high-resolution HLA genotyping. A later genetic analysis took genome-wide SNP genotypes for about 55% of the 666 donors and used that subset as a discovery cohort. Donor age, sex, ethnicity and CMV serostatus were compiled alongside the repertoire data. In the later analysis, no new phenotypic data were used to find candidate immune exposures; instead, reliance was placed on TCR beta sequences and their occurrence across donors. An earlier analysis of approximately 640 of the donors applied high-throughput TCR beta sequencing to assess whether each TCR beta V gene segment acted as functional or pseudogenic. Along with the approximately 700-subject first cohort, a separate validation cohort of 120 different subjects was used. Because of strong linkage in the cohort, roughly five DR-DQ haplotypes were treated as single units for association and clustering. An early release covering around 630 HLA-typed donors comprised about 310 gigabases of sequencing data and around 86 million unique TCR sequences. Typing coverage varied by locus: about 629-630 donors for A, B, C, DRB1 and DQB1; approximately 520 for DQA1; 600 to 610 for DPA1; some 470 for DPB1. HLA typing included class I and class II loci at four-digit resolution. Among 300 to 450 genotyped donors of the cohort, an average of roughly 240,000 unique TCR beta nucleotide sequences were sequenced per donor, around 18% of them non-productive. The T cell repertoires of under 750 subjects were profiled by immunosequencing and related to cytomegalovirus serostatus. Of the approximately 400 genotyped donors, about 80% fell in the genetic ancestry cluster associated with self-reported Caucasian donors.

Overall study results and their limits: According to a later analysis, most CMV-associated TCR beta chains appeared to be HLA-restricted, and the HLA associations seemed to be driven largely by CMV exposure. According to a later analysis, parvovirus B19, influenza, CMV and Epstein-Barr virus appeared linked to several top co-occurrence clusters. Presence/absence analyses assumed roughly uniform sequencing depth across donors, an assumption that may not hold. A total of fewer than 200 TCR beta chains were listed by the study as associated with cytomegalovirus. According to the authors, the approach could potentially be generalized to other disease states and immunological phenotypes. In an earlier analysis of some 500 of the donors, most TCR beta V segments appeared in productive rearrangements about 87% or about 30% of the time, broadly matching IMGT annotations. A further reported finding was that TCR beta sequences accurately predicted the HLA-A and HLA-B alleles for most subjects in the first cohort. Compared with the 666-donor mean, donors in an Asian-associated ancestry cluster had fewer N-insertions in productive TCRs, according to a later genetic analysis. When HLA alleles, especially DR and DQ, strongly co-occurred, attributing TCR associations to individual alleles was difficult. About 17 rarely observed V segments, including chromosome 9 orphons, were excluded from the earlier analysis of approximately 600 of the donors because counts were too low. A later analysis associated about 16,000 TCR beta sequences with specific HLA alleles at a false discovery rate of 0.05. A later analysis found that TCR association rates varied across HLA loci, with DRB1 alleles showing the most associated TCRs and HLA-C alleles the fewest. A later genetic analysis associated a missense DCLRE1C variant with V-gene and J-gene trimming of TCR beta chains, and an independent cohort replicated the association. A cluster of highly shared sequence variants was judged likely to represent a technical artifact of the sequencing pipeline. Linkage disequilibrium might explain the correlated functional status among segregating V segments, but an unknown experimental factor could not be ruled out. Compared with equally common non-associated chains, HLA-associated TCR beta chains in a later analysis were more clonally expanded and had lower generation probabilities. A few of the identified cytomegalovirus-associated TCR beta chains were confirmed in vitro to be specific for cytomegalovirus antigens. Only TCR beta chains were sequenced in this cohort, and the absence of alpha or paired-chain data limited detectable features. The only immune exposure information available for the cohort was CMV serostatus. The 87-base-pair reads could not distinguish some IMGT-functional V segments, including TRBV6-2 and TRBV6-3, so those segments were excluded. Most TCR sequences were observed very rarely across donors, whereas some public TCRs were present in many individuals. HLA typing was unavailable for some donors at each locus, so association tests used only the typed subset. In both the original and validation cohorts, the classifier was reported to diagnose cytomegalovirus status with high specificity and sensitivity.

Libraries were prepared through the immunoSEQ multiplex PCR assay. For the multiplex PCR, a mixture combining 60 forward primers for TCR Vbeta segments and 13 reverse primers for TCR Jbeta segments was used. The CDR3 region of rearranged TCR beta genes was amplified from genomic DNA by a multiplex PCR assay. Amplified TCR beta libraries were sequenced as 87-base-pair reads on the Illumina HiSeq System. The study's processing was this. A later analysis counted about 80 million unique TCR beta chains across the 550 to 700 repertoires, and approximately 11 million of these chains were shared by at least two donors. Raw reads were error-corrected and collapsed into unique sequences by a nearest-neighbor algorithm in which closely related sequences were merged to remove PCR and sequencing errors. Alignment of CDR3 sequences to IMGT reference sequences was used to assign V, D and J gene segments. For a sequence to be retained, a match of at least six nucleotides to both a V gene segment and a J gene segment was required. A rearrangement counted as productive if the CDR3 had no stop codons and remained in frame with V and J, and every other rearrangement counted as non-productive. Following IMGT convention, CDR3 was defined as the stretch from the second conserved V-encoded cysteine to the conserved J-encoded phenylalanine. Sequences without an unambiguous match to a single V gene segment were excluded from the earlier analysis of a few hundred of the donors. An earlier analysis of 587 of the donors classified V segments as functional when productive rearrangements were above 56.7% and as segregating when the standard deviation between donors was above 5%. A statistical classification framework was built for diagnosing cytomegalovirus status from the catalog of TCR beta chain sequences. A later analysis assigned V and J genes by comparing TCR nucleotide sequences with IMGT/GENE-DB human TR gene sequences. The TCRdist pipeline was used in a later analysis to assign CDR3 sequences and most-parsimonious VDJ recombination scenarios. In a later analysis, each TCR beta chain was defined by its CDR3 amino acid sequence together with its V-gene family, and reads lacking a unique V-gene family were excluded. In a later analysis, some 600 highly shared, low-generation-probability nucleotide sequences were removed to address suspected cross-contamination and a sequencing artifact. In a later analysis, a clonal expansion index was calculated for each public chain from normalized within-repertoire ranks of inferred template counts. In a later analysis, generation probabilities were computed with a VDJ recombination model fitted to out-of-frame rearrangements, and the resulting probabilities were checked against IGoR. In a later analysis, TCR-TCR, TCR-HLA and TCR-CMV co-occurrence was scored with hypergeometric tests, and a repertoire-size bias correction was applied to TCR pairs. A later analysis estimated false discovery rates by permuting HLA or CMV assignments 20 times. A later analysis grouped co-occurring TCRs with DBSCAN, adding TCRdist sequence similarity when clustering within HLA-allele-positive subsets. Repertoires with fewer than 30,000 or more than 120,000 public chains were left out of co-occurrence clustering, as were a few repertoires with anomalous nucleotide sharing. The clones in this table, taken by TCRdb from immuneACCESS, are in-frame only. Not every clone is retained; where verified, under half of the shortfall comes from an unresolved V gene, and the cause of the rest is unknown. The DNA was the basis for D and trimming; V, J and clone size are from that table. Here the sample has about 150,000 clones; around 75% occur a single time. Approximately 2% of the sample is in the top ten clones.

Only one count was recorded for this clone. Its antigen remains unidentified. Base qualities are not at hand, and no much larger clone is one base apart. V and J are truncated by 7 bases and 8 bases respectively, leaving an intervening sequence of 14 bases. The germline V gene specifies MNHNS as CDR1 and SASEGT as CDR2. Taken from cysteine to phenylalanine, the CDR3 has 12 residues. The DNA shown is the 36-base CDR3, in frame from base 1. The cohort consisted of 670 or so healthy bone marrow donors. At the time of sampling, all cohort members were nominally healthy, though unrecorded immune exposures were likely present. The donor tested CMV seronegative and was one of the 352 seronegative cohort members. Every donor gave a peripheral blood sample, and the peripheral blood mononuclear cells from that sample were used for TCR beta sequencing. Genomic DNA extraction from the blood cell samples was performed with the Qiagen DNeasy Blood Extraction Kit.

Specimen: PBMCs. The sequence is built from TRBV6-1 and TRBJ1-2, with no D gene named confidently. This receptor was identified in a woman between 40 and 55 years old in good health and CMV-seronegative. Here is the DNA: TGTGCCAGCACCCGAGGGAGAGAAGGCTACACCTTC. It encodes CASTRGREGYTF.